The 30 T cell receptor beta chains given below trace back to one sample, sequenced in a study of CD8 T cells in ankylosing spondylitis. TCRdb reprocessed the 5' RACE reads with MiXCR, giving one entry per CDR3 protein. The data contain over 200,000 distinct CDR3 sequences, about 10% of them singletons. The sample consisted of blood, either unsorted or a sorted T cell fraction (not recorded which). These receptors were collected from a male donor with ankylosing spondylitis or in good health (not recorded which).

This clonotype showed up many times. The chain joins TRBV5-1 to TRBJ1-4; D gene unclear. V lost 5 bases and J lost 0, with 2 bases in between. The germline gives CDR1 SGHRS, CDR2 YFSETQ. The CDR3 has 12 residues. CDR3 residues: CASRTTNEKLFF. In DNA form, the CDR3 reads TGCGCCAGCAGGACAACTAATGAAAAACTGTTTTTT.

This clonotype was seen ten or more times. The junction departs from the called germline gene at one end, perhaps through a read error. The chain carries TRBV7-7 and TRBJ2-2; 8 bases are shared with TRBD1. The CDR3 spans 16 residues. Germline V lookup: CDR1 SSHAT, CDR2 FNYEAQ (reference sequence). This chain's CDR3 is CASSLRTGPNTGELFF. The CDR3 bases are TGTGCTAGCAGCTTAAGGACAGGGCCGAACACCGGGGAGCTGTTTTTT.

This clonotype was counted at least ten times. At one boundary the junction diverges from the germline segment, which might be a read error. CDR3 sequence: CASSLAPGGYGYTF. The CDR3 region has the DNA TGTGCCAGCAGCCTAGCACCCGGGGGCTATGGCTACACCTTC. This chain links TRBV7-2 with TRBJ1-2; D possibly corresponds to TRBD1 (5 bases). CDR3 length equals 14 residues. The germline V gene encodes CDR1 SGHTA and CDR2 FQGNSA.

Many counts were recorded for this clonotype. This CDR3 is CATSDPGLGYGYTF. The CDR3 nucleotides read TGTGCCACCAGTGACCCGGGACTTGGGTATGGCTACACCTTC. This chain links TRBV24-1 with TRBJ1-2; D may be TRBD1 (5 bases). The CDR3 sequence is 14 residues long. With 4 bases removed from V and 5 bases from J, the gap between germline ends came to 13 bases. From germline, CDR1 is KGHDR and CDR2 SFDVKD.

This clonotype was found many times. V is TRBV5-1 and J is TRBJ2-7, with 7 positions matching TRBD2. CDR1 is SGHRS and CDR2 is YFSETQ in the germline V gene. This CDR3 is 14 amino acids long. Trimming at V came to 7 bases and at J to 3 bases, leaving 10 bases not matched to a gene. CDR3 in DNA: TGCGCCAGCGCTCTACTAGCGATCAACTACGAGCAGTACTTC. Its translation is CASALLAINYEQYF.

As regards this clonotype: A clone one base away is much larger, so this may be a read error. This CDR3 fails to terminate in the conserved phenylalanine or tryptophan, so it likely reflects a read error. The genes are TRBV12-3 or TRBV12-4 and TRBJ1-1, with TRBD1 identical over 9 bases. The V and J ends lost 4 bases and 6 bases, in that order; junction bases with no gene match: 6. CDR3 length equals 14 residues. CDR3 in DNA: TGTGCCAGCAGTTACGACAGGGGGATGGCTGAAGCTTTCTTA. Translated: CASSYDRGMAEAFL.

Ten or more counts support this clonotype. The chain couples TRBV7-8 to TRBJ2-6; TRBD2 is a possible D gene (7 bases). V was pared by 11 bases and J by 2 bases, with 13 bases between. The CDR3 contains 14 residues. Germline CDR1 is SGHVS and CDR2 is FQNEAQ. The CDR3 sequence: CAGEGVTGANVLTF. CDR3 bases: TGTGCCGGGGAGGGGGTTACTGGGGCCAACGTCCTGACTTTC.

This clonotype was detected ten times or more. The genes are TRBV5-5 and TRBJ2-3; D uncertain. CDR1 and CDR2 from the germline V gene are SGHKS and YYEKEE (reference sequence). V dropped 2 bases and J dropped 3 bases, with 10 bases sitting between them. The CDR3 runs 14 residues. This chain's CDR3 is CASSFGDFTDTQYF. The CDR3 nucleotides are TGTGCCAGCAGCTTTGGCGACTTTACAGATACGCAGTATTTT. The full variable domain, completed using reference TRBV5-5 and TRBJ2-3, is DAGVTQSPTHLIKTRGQQVTLRCSPISGHKSVSWYQQVLGQGPQFIFQYYEKEERGRGNFPDRFSARQFPNYSSELNVNALLLGDSALYLCASSFGDFTDTQYFGPGTRLTVL.

In this sample, this clonotype turned up many times. V and J are TRBV12-3 or TRBV12-4 and TRBJ2-1, with 10 bases identical to TRBD2. V was clipped by 6 bases and J by 7 bases; unmatched bases: 12. This CDR3 is built from 16 residues. Here the CDR3 reads CASSSLAGEFFNEQFF. DNA of the CDR3: TGTGCCAGCAGCAGTCTAGCGGGGGAATTTTTTAATGAGCAGTTCTTC.

The rearrangement links TRBV5-1 to TRBJ2-2, with D hard to call. Germline CDR1 and CDR2: SGHRS and YFSETQ. Deletions cut 4 bases from V and 9 bases from J, with 16 bases between. CDR3 size: 14 residues. The CDR3 DNA reads as TGCGCCAGCAGCGCGGCCGAAGGCTCCCGGGAGCTGTTTTTT. This encodes CASSAAEGSRELFF.

The chain is built from TRBV3-1 and TRBJ2-7; D is perhaps TRBD2 (5 bases). V gave up 10 bases and J gave up 4 bases, with 14 bases separating them. CDR1 and CDR2 (germline): LGHDT, YNNKEL (reference sequence). This CDR3 has 12 amino acids. The CDR3 DNA sequence: TGTGCCACCTACCCGGGGAGATACGAGCAGTACTTC. Residues: CATYPGRYEQYF.

This clonotype showed up many times. The gene calls are TRBV7-9 and TRBJ2-3; 14 positions agree with TRBD2. The CDR3 runs to 15 residues. With V trimmed by 6 bases and J by 5 bases, 4 bases remained unmatched. From germline, CDR1 is SEHNR and CDR2 FQNEAQ (reference sequence). CDR3 sequence: CASSRLAGGRDTQYF. CDR3 nucleotides: TGTGCCAGCAGTCGACTAGCGGGGGGGAGAGATACGCAGTATTTT.

J is TRBJ2-6 and V is TRBV7-3, with D perhaps TRBD2 (7 bases). The V and J ends lost 7 bases and 9 bases respectively, with 13 bases between them. This CDR3 comprises 13 residues. Germline CDR1 is SGHTA and CDR2 is FQGTGA. CDR3 in amino acids: CASTGGGGNVLTF. Here the CDR3 DNA reads TGTGCCAGCACTGGGGGGGGCGGCAACGTCCTGACTTTC.

This chain joins TRBV7-3 and TRBJ2-5; the match to TRBD1 covers 8 bases. V lost 0 bases to trimming and J lost 5 bases; unmatched junction nucleotides: 2. This CDR3 is 14 amino acids long. Germline V lookup: CDR1 SGHTA, CDR2 FQGTGA. The CDR3: CASSLTTGAETQYF. For the CDR3, the DNA is TGTGCCAGCAGCTTAACGACAGGGGCGGAGACCCAGTACTTC.

The chain is built from TRBV7-2 and TRBJ2-1; 7 bases map to TRBD2. Germline V gene lookup returns CDR1 SGHTA and CDR2 FQGNSA. The CDR3 spans 15 residues. V lost 5 bases, J lost 4 bases, and 8 bases stayed unmatched. This CDR3 reads CASSRGGTTYNEQFF. The CDR3 DNA is TGTGCCAGCAGCCGCGGCGGGACTACGTACAATGAGCAGTTCTTC. Combining the CDR3 with reference TRBV7-2 and TRBJ2-1 gives the whole variable domain GAGVSQSPSNKVTEKGKDVELRCDPISGHTALYWYRQSLGQGLEFLIYFQGNSAPDKSGLPSDRFSAERTGGSVSTLTIQRTQQEDSAVYLCASSRGGTTYNEQFFGPGTRLTVL.

This chain connects TRBV28 to TRBJ2-7; no firm D call. V lost 6 bases, J lost 4 bases, and 13 bases lay in between. Germline V gene sequence: CDR1 MDHEN, CDR2 SYDVKM. The CDR3 is 13 amino acids. The CDR3 nucleotides are TGTGCCAGCAGCCCCGTCGTCCTATACGAGCAGTACTTC. Its translation: CASSPVVLYEQYF.

Worth noting for this clonotype: An end of the junction does not agree with germline; a read error may underlie this. CDR3 residues: CACSMGQGAKNEKLFF. The CDR3, as DNA: TGTGCCTGTAGTATGGGACAGGGGGCGAAGAATGAAAAACTGTTTTTT. The V call is TRBV19, the J call TRBJ1-4; 12 positions agree with TRBD1. This CDR3 spans 16 amino acids. Germline V CDR1 and CDR2: LNHDA, SQIVND (reference sequence).

The rearrangement uses TRBV28 and TRBJ2-7; 7 nucleotides match TRBD1. This CDR3 is 15 amino acids long. Germline lookup yields CDR1 MDHEN and CDR2 SYDVKM. With V trimmed by 2 bases and J by 1 base, 5 bases remained unmatched. Here the CDR3 reads CASSLLAGGSYEQYF. CDR3 DNA: TGTGCCAGCAGTTTACTGGCAGGGGGTTCCTACGAGCAGTACTTC.

This clonotype was detected many times. The gene calls are TRBV7-6 and TRBJ2-2; D is uncertain. This CDR3 contains 14 residues. The V end was cut by 4 bases, the J end by 4 bases, with 10 bases between. In germline, CDR1 is SGHVS, CDR2 FNYEAQ. The CDR3 here is CASSYRSGTGELFF. CDR3 coding DNA: TGTGCCAGCAGCTATAGGTCTGGCACCGGGGAGCTGTTTTTT.

This clonotype was picked up a small number of times. The gene calls are TRBV24-1 and TRBJ1-5; D is ambiguous. The CDR3 covers 14 residues. From germline, CDR1 is KGHDR and CDR2 SFDVKD. V lost 3 bases and J 4 bases, leaving 9 bases between the germline ends. CDR3 amino acids: CATSDGRPNQPQHF. The CDR3 DNA reads as TGTGCCACCAGTGATGGCAGGCCTAATCAGCCCCAGCATTTT.

This clonotype was detected many times. The chain carries TRBV16 and TRBJ2-2; 7 bases fit TRBD1. Trimming cost V 7 bases and J 3 bases; bases outside gene matches: 8. This CDR3 has 15 residues. Looked up from germline, CDR1 is KGHSY and CDR2 is FQNENV. The CDR3 DNA reads TGTGCCAGCACTACTCGACAGGGTTACACCGGGGAGCTGTTTTTT. Protein: CASTTRQGYTGELFF.

This clonotype was detected ten times or more. As DNA, the CDR3 is TGCGCCAGCAGCTTGGGGAACAGGGATCAGCCCCAGCATTTT. Protein product: CASSLGNRDQPQHF. The chain uses TRBV5-1 and TRBJ1-5; maybe TRBD1 (6 bases). Trimming stripped 0 bases from V and 5 bases from J, with 9 bases between. The CDR3 consists of 14 residues. In germline, CDR1 is SGHRS, CDR2 YFSETQ.

This rearrangement joins TRBV5-1 to TRBJ2-5; the match to TRBD2 covers 15 bases. Trimming cost V 3 bases and J 9 bases; bases outside gene matches: 6. Per germline, CDR1 SGHRS and CDR2 YFSETQ. This CDR3 has 15 residues. CDR3 amino acids: CASSSLGLAGGPQYF. For the CDR3, the DNA is TGCGCCAGCAGCTCGTTAGGACTAGCGGGGGGGCCCCAGTACTTC.

Ten or more counts support this clonotype. V gene TRBV6-5 combines with J gene TRBJ1-1; possibly TRBD1 for D (5 bases). Looked up from germline, CDR1 is MNHEY and CDR2 is SVGAGI. The CDR3 is 16 amino acids. Between the trimmed V and J ends, which lost 4 bases and 5 bases, there was a span of 20 bases. The CDR3 protein is CASSSSSQGSGTEAFF. CDR3 nucleotides: TGTGCCAGCAGTTCAAGTAGTCAGGGTTCTGGGACTGAAGCTTTCTTT.

This clonotype has a count of ten or more. This chain connects TRBV6-1 to TRBJ1-5, with D possibly being TRBD1 (5 bases). The germline CDR1 and CDR2 sequences are MNHNS and SASEGT. The V end was cut by 2 bases, the J end by 7 bases, with 9 bases between. The CDR3 consists of 13 residues. The chain's CDR3 is CASSEKGLQPQHF. The DNA of the CDR3 is TGTGCCAGCAGTGAAAAGGGGTTGCAGCCCCAGCATTTT.

This clonotype was seen ten or more times. This rearrangement joins TRBV20-1 to TRBJ2-1, with a possible D match to TRBD1 (6 bases). Germline CDR1 reads DFQATT; CDR2 reads SNEGSKA (reference sequence). Trimming stripped 4 bases from V and 9 bases from J, with 10 bases between. The CDR3 is 11 residues long. As DNA, the CDR3 is TGCAGTGCTAACAGGGCGGCTGAGCAGTTCTTC. This sequence encodes CSANRAAEQFF.

This clonotype has at least ten counts. The chain has TRBV7-3 and TRBJ2-3; 10 positions agree with TRBD2. The CDR3 totals 17 residues. After removal of 5 bases from V and 0 bases from J, the junction contained 8 bases not matched to a gene. The germline V gene has CDR1 SGHTA and CDR2 FQGTGA. This CDR3 reads CASSPRSGGPSTDTQYF. CDR3 DNA sequence: TGTGCCAGCAGCCCACGTAGCGGGGGGCCCAGCACAGATACGCAGTATTTT.

The chain recombines TRBV5-1 with TRBJ1-2, with 10 bases fitting TRBD1. CDR1 is SGHRS and CDR2 is YFSETQ in the germline V gene. The V segment lost 7 bases and the J segment 8 bases; nucleotides outside the gene matches: 8. The CDR3 runs 13 residues. The CDR3: CASATGTGVGYTF. The CDR3 nucleotides are TGCGCCAGCGCGACCGGGACAGGGGTAGGCTACACCTTC.

This clonotype was seen repeatedly, ten times or more. The junction differs from germline at one of its ends, possibly a read error. This chain links TRBV7-7 with TRBJ2-2, with D uncertain. Germline CDR1 and CDR2: SSHAT and FNYEAQ (reference sequence). The length of the CDR3 is 16 residues. The CDR3 spells CASSLDELDPPGELFF. As DNA, the CDR3 is TGTGCTAGCAGCTTAGACGAGCTAGACCCCCCCGGGGAGCTGTTTTTT.

The chain combines TRBV7-9 with TRBJ1-2; maybe TRBD1 (6 bases). The CDR3 is made up of 15 amino acids. Looked up from germline, CDR1 is SEHNR and CDR2 is FQNEAQ (reference sequence). The ends were cut back, 1 base at V and 2 bases at J, with 11 bases in the middle. The CDR3 nucleotides read TGTGCCAGCAGCTTAGAGGAACAGGGAAACTATGGCTACACCTTC. This translates into CASSLEEQGNYGYTF.